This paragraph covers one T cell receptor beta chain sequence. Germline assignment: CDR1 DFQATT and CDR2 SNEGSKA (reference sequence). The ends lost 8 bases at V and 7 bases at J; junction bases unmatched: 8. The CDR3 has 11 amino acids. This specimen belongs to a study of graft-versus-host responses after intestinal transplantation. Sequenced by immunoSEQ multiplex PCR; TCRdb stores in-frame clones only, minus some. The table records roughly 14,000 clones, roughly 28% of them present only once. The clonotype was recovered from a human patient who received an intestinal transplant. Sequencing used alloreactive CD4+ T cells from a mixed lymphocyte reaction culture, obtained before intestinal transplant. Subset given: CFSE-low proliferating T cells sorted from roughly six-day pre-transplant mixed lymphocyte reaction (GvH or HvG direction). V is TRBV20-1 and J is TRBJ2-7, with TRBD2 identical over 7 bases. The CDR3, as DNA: TGCAGTCTGGCGGGAGTTGGTGAGCAGTACTTC. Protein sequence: CSLAGVGEQYF.